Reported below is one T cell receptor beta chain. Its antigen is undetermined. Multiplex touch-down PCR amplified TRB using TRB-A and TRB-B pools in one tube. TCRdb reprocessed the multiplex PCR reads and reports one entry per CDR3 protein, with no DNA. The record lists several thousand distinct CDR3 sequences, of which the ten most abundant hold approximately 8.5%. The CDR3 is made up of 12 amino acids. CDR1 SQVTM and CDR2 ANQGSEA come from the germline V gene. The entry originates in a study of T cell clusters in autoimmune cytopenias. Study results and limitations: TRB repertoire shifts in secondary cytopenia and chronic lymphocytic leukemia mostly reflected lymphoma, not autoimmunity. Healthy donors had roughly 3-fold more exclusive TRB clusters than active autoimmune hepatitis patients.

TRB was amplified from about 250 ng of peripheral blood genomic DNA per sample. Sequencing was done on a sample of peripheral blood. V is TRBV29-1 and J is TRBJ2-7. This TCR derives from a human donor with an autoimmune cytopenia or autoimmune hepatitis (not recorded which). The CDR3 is CSVGRSPYEQYF.